This T cell receptor (beta chain) was captured by sequencing in a study of T cells in Graves' hyperthyroidism and ophthalmopathy. Study summary: At the time of initial diagnosis and before any treatment, peripheral blood was collected.

PBMCs were sourced from more than 7.5 ml fresh peripheral blood. What was amplified from RNA transcripts were TCR beta CDR3 regions. In the first-round RT-PCR of the TCR CDR3, the HTBI primer set was used. MiXCR, run by TCRdb on the multiplex PCR reads, gives a single entry per CDR3 protein. This table has hundreds of thousands of distinct CDR3 sequences, 13% to 15% appearing once. The germline V gene encodes CDR1 SEHNR and CDR2 FQNEAQ (reference sequence). Losses at the gene ends were 5 bases for V and 5 bases for J; bases not matched to a gene: 9. CDR3 size: 17 residues. The V gene is TRBV7-9, the J gene TRBJ2-1; 13 bases are a match to TRBD2. What was sequenced was blood. This receptor was obtained from a woman aged 45-60 years with Graves' ophthalmopathy. CDR3 protein: CASSRTSGSPPDNEQFF. As DNA, the CDR3 is TGTGCCAGCAGCCGGACTAGCGGGAGCCCCCCCGACAATGAGCAGTTCTTC.